This record looks at one TCR beta chain sequence and its context. Antigen specificity is unknown. At one end, the junction sequence differs from germline, possibly due to a read error. The data belong to a study of molecular identifiers for immune sequencing clone quantification. TCRdb independently ran MiXCR on the PCR reads; one entry per CDR3 protein. The sample shows fewer than 9,000 distinct CDR3 sequences, approximately 31% of them seen only once. Study-wide results and caveats: Shared barcodes on identical TCR molecules could underestimate the sizes of highly expanded clones. Naive cells had under 1% of molecules in clones above 20 RNA copies, effectors over 99%.

The CDR3 consists of 11 residues. Germline values: CDR1 SNHLY, CDR2 FYNNEI. Sequenced sample: naive CD8+ T cells from blood, with Jurkat cell RNA spiked in. Described subset: FACS-sorted CD8+CD4-CCR7+CD45RA+ naive T cells. The rearrangement joins TRBV2 to TRBJ1-1, with TRBD1 identical over 8 bases. This receptor was identified in a human donor in good health. Some libraries in this study had Jurkat cell RNA spiked in. The CDR3 here is CASSATQGAYF. CDR3 nucleotides: TGTGCCAGCAGTGCCACCCAGGGGGCTTACTTT.